These 2 T cell receptor beta chains were all obtained from the same sample, sequenced in a study of radiotherapy plus CTLA-4 blockade in lung cancer. Assay: immunoSEQ multiplex PCR; the TCRdb copy retains only in-frame clones and omits some. Of tens of thousands of clones in the sample, roughly 80% were seen once. The input for sequencing was peripheral blood, taken from a patient treated with radiotherapy plus ipilimumab. Source of these receptors: a human donor with non-small cell lung cancer whose response to radiotherapy plus ipilimumab could not be evaluated.

J is TRBJ1-4 and V is TRBV4-2, with D perhaps matching TRBD1 (5 bases). The CDR3 covers 16 residues. Trimming stripped 1 base from V and 0 bases from J, with 9 bases between. Germline V gene data show CDR1 as LGHNA and CDR2 as YNFKEQ. The CDR3 sequence is CASSQVGGATNEKLFF. The DNA for the CDR3 is TGTGCCAGCAGCCAAGTGGGAGGGGCAACTAATGAAAAACTGTTTTTT.

The chain employs TRBV27 and TRBJ2-7; D possibly corresponds to TRBD2 (5 bases). V was clipped by 4 bases and J by 0 bases, with 10 bases between them. This CDR3 is 14 amino acids long. Germline CDR1 reads MNHEY; CDR2 reads SMNVEV (reference sequence). In nucleotides, the CDR3 is TGTGCCAGCAGTTCCGAGCGGACCTCCTACGAGCAGTACTTC. It is translated as CASSSERTSYEQYF.